Sequencing of this T cell receptor (beta chain) was carried out in a study of T-cell reconstitution after alpha-beta-depleted transplantation in children. Notes on the study in general: Hyperexpanded clones declined; after one year, newly produced T cells mostly supplied diversity. After transplant, high TCRbeta diversity at day 60 in some patients arose from surviving recipient T cells and thymic progenitors.

Germline CDR1 and CDR2: MDHEN and SYDVKM. Between the trimmed V and J ends, which lost 5 bases and 1 base, there was a span of 22 bases. The CDR3 loop spans 18 amino acids. The TCRbeta library was prepared with unique molecular identifiers. Each CDR3 protein gets one entry after TCRdb re-called the PCR reads with MiXCR. Among 450,000 to 600,000 distinct CDR3 sequences listed, about 11% were seen once. This clonotype was observed many times. Its antigen is unknown. The sequences come from PBMCs, collected before TCRalphabeta/CD19-depleted stem cell transplant. The gene calls are TRBV28 and TRBJ2-3; possibly TRBD1 or TRBD2 for D (8 bases each). The TCR comes from a child aged 2 to 10 with inherited bone marrow failure, due to receive a stem cell transplant. CDR3 DNA sequence: TGTGCCAGCAGTCGGACAGGGCTGGCTAGCGGGCGCACAGATACGCAGTATTTT. Translation: CASSRTGLASGRTDTQYF.